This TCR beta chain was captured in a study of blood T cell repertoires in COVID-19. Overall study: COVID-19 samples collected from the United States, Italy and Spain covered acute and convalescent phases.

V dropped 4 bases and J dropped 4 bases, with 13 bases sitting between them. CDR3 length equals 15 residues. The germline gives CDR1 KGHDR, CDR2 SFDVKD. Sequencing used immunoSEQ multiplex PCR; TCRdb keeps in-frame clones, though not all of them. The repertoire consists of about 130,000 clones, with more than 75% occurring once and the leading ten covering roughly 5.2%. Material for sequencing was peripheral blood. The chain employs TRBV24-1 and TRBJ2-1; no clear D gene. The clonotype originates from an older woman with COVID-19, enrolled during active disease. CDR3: CATSDDPTEYNEQFF. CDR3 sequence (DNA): TGTGCCACCAGTGACGACCCGACTGAATACAATGAGCAGTTCTTC.